Listed here are 29 T cell receptor beta chains from one sample, sequenced in a study of blood T cell repertoires in COVID-19. Measured with immunoSEQ multiplex PCR; TCRdb has only the in-frame clones, and not every one. The sample carries 280,000 or so clones, roughly 91% recorded once. Sequencing input: PBMCs or T cells enriched from blood (not recorded which). These receptors were taken from a woman between 50 and 59 years old who had been exposed to COVID-19.

V gene TRBV4-1 combines with J gene TRBJ2-6; 8 bases agree with TRBD1. Per germline, CDR1 MGHRA and CDR2 YSYEKL. V gave up 1 base and J gave up 0 bases; unmatched junction bases: 2. The CDR3 is made up of 17 amino acids. The CDR3 nucleotides are TGCGCCAGCAGCCAAGGACAGGGGAGCTCTGGGGCCAACGTCCTGACTTTC. Protein: CASSQGQGSSGANVLTF.

The chain links TRBV30 to TRBJ1-4, with 9 bases lining up with TRBD1. CDR1 and CDR2 (germline): GTSNPN, SVGIG (reference sequence). The ends lost 2 bases at V and 10 bases at J; junction bases unmatched: 8. The CDR3 consists of 14 residues. This CDR3 is CAWSHRDRASKLFF. The CDR3 DNA follows: TGTGCCTGGAGTCACCGGGACAGGGCGTCAAAACTGTTTTTT.

V is TRBV19 and J is TRBJ2-3, with D perhaps matching TRBD1 (6 bases). This CDR3 region has 14 residues. The V gene lost 0 bases and the J gene lost 9 bases, with 13 bases spanning the gap. Germline values: CDR1 LNHDA, CDR2 SQIVND (reference sequence). The CDR3, as DNA: TGTGCCAGTAGTATAGATAGGGGGAGCGACACGCAGTATTTT. It codes for CASSIDRGSDTQYF.

The chain employs TRBV2 and TRBJ1-5; D is undetermined. This CDR3 is built from 14 residues. The ends were cut back, 3 bases at V and 0 bases at J, with 6 bases in the middle. The germline V gene encodes CDR1 SNHLY and CDR2 FYNNEI. Here the CDR3 reads CASSDSYSNQPQHF. DNA for the CDR3: TGTGCCAGCAGTGACAGTTATAGCAATCAGCCCCAGCATTTT.

The rearrangement links TRBV7-9 to TRBJ1-1, with 7 bases lining up with TRBD1. In germline, CDR1 is SEHNR, CDR2 FQNEAQ (reference sequence). The junction had 1 base not matched to a gene; V was cut back by 6 bases and J by 0 bases. The CDR3 is 13 amino acids. The CDR3 nucleotides are TGTGCCAGCAGAACAGGGGTGAACACTGAAGCTTTCTTT. The encoded protein is CASRTGVNTEAFF.

This chain joins TRBV28 and TRBJ2-2, with 9 bases matching TRBD2. V lost 2 bases to trimming and J lost 1 base; unmatched junction nucleotides: 5. Germline assignment: CDR1 MDHEN and CDR2 SYDVKM. This CDR3 comprises 17 residues. The CDR3 DNA reads as TGTGCCAGCAGTTTAAGACTTAGCGGGGGGAACACCGGGGAGCTGTTTTTT. The encoded protein is CASSLRLSGGNTGELFF.

The chain carries TRBV5-5 and TRBJ1-2; D is unresolved. V was clipped by 2 bases and J by 4 bases, with 18 bases between them. CDR3 size: 16 residues. Germline V gene lookup returns CDR1 SGHKS and CDR2 YYEKEE (reference sequence). The CDR3 here is CASSFEARSRGYGYTF. In nucleotides, the CDR3 is TGTGCCAGCAGCTTCGAAGCCCGGTCCCGGGGCTATGGCTACACCTTC.

The rearrangement links TRBV4-1 to TRBJ1-2; D not certain. The V gene lost 0 bases and the J gene lost 4 bases, with 9 bases spanning the gap. Germline V gives CDR1 MGHRA, CDR2 YSYEKL. The CDR3 consists of 14 residues. The CDR3 DNA is TGCGCCAGCAGCCAAGATATAAGCCGCTATGGCTACACCTTC. Translation gives CASSQDISRYGYTF.

The chain is built from TRBV9 and TRBJ2-6; the D gene is possibly TRBD2 (6 bases). V lost 0 bases, J lost 0 bases, and 13 bases lay in between. From germline, CDR1 is SGDLS and CDR2 YYNGEE. The length of the CDR3 is 18 residues. CDR3 amino acids: CASSVGAGTLSGANVLTF. In nucleotides, the CDR3 is TGTGCCAGCAGCGTAGGGGCAGGGACTCTCTCTGGGGCCAACGTCCTGACTTTC.

The chain uses TRBV7-9 and TRBJ2-3, with 9 bases aligning to TRBD2. Germline V CDR1 and CDR2: SEHNR, FQNEAQ (reference sequence). This CDR3 has 14 amino acids. V shed 5 bases and J 2 bases; nucleotides not matched to a gene: 2. CDR3 protein: CASSPSGATDTQYF. The CDR3 DNA is TGTGCCAGCAGCCCTAGCGGGGCCACAGATACGCAGTATTTT.

CDR3 in amino acids: CASSRLLNSPLHF. The CDR3 DNA reads TGTGCCAGCAGTAGACTGCTAAATTCACCCCTCCACTTT. V and J are TRBV27 and TRBJ1-6, with D unclear. The V gene lost 5 bases and the J gene lost 7 bases, with 9 bases spanning the gap. Germline values: CDR1 MNHEY, CDR2 SMNVEV (reference sequence). This CDR3 has 13 amino acids.

This chain links TRBV4-2 with TRBJ2-2, with TRBD2 matching 8 bases. The trim removed 2 bases at V and 4 bases at J, leaving 12 bases unmatched. Germline V gene sequence: CDR1 LGHNA, CDR2 YNFKEQ. This CDR3 contains 18 residues. CDR3 sequence reads: CASSQWVAGGGVTGELFF. Here the CDR3 DNA reads TGTGCCAGCAGCCAATGGGTCGCGGGGGGCGGAGTCACCGGGGAGCTGTTTTTT.

The chain employs TRBV6-4 and TRBJ1-2, with a tentative D call TRBD1 (6 bases). Germline lookup yields CDR1 MRHNA and CDR2 SNTAGT. This CDR3 has 12 amino acids. V was cut by 9 bases and J by 4 bases, with 12 bases left in between. The CDR3 sequence is CARIDRSYGYTF. In DNA form, the CDR3 reads TGTGCCAGGATAGACAGGAGCTATGGCTACACCTTC.

This clone has a single count. The rearrangement uses TRBV28 and TRBJ2-2; the D gene is possibly TRBD2 (5 bases). Germline V gene sequence: CDR1 MDHEN, CDR2 SYDVKM. The CDR3 has 16 residues. V was cut by 1 base and J by 8 bases, with 17 bases left in between. CDR3 DNA: TGTGCCAGCAGTTTATCTCCTAGCCGCGCGAGAGGGGAGCTGTTTTTT. This sequence encodes CASSLSPSRARGELFF. Variable domain in full (rest from reference TRBV28 and TRBJ2-2): DVKVTQSSRYLVKRTGEKVFLECVQDMDHENMFWYRQDPGLGLRLIYFSYDVKMKEKGDIPEGYSVSREKKERFSLILESASTNQTSMYLCASSLSPSRARGELFFGEGSRLTVL.

This chain joins TRBV4-1 and TRBJ1-4, with D possibly matching TRBD1 (5 bases). This CDR3 is built from 14 residues. V was pared by 1 base and J by 7 bases, with 10 bases between. CDR1 MGHRA and CDR2 YSYEKL come from the germline V gene. This chain's CDR3 is CASSQAGKSEKLFF. CDR3 coding DNA: TGCGCCAGCAGCCAAGCAGGGAAGAGTGAAAAACTGTTTTTT.

CDR3 nucleotides: TGTGCCAGCAGTGAGTCAGGGGGGTATGGCTACACCTTC. Translation gives CASSESGGYGYTF. The chain couples TRBV6-1 to TRBJ1-2, with 7 bases matching TRBD1. CDR1 MNHNS and CDR2 SASEGT come from the germline V gene. V was pared by 3 bases and J by 5 bases, with 3 bases of the junction left unmatched. The CDR3 runs 13 residues.

The chain has TRBV9 and TRBJ2-1; TRBD2 matches at 9 bases. The CDR3 is made up of 15 amino acids. The ends lost 1 base at V and 8 bases at J; junction bases unmatched: 7. The germline gives CDR1 SGDLS, CDR2 YYNGEE. The CDR3 reads CASSVSSSGGDEQFF. The CDR3 DNA follows: TGTGCCAGCAGCGTAAGTAGTAGCGGGGGTGATGAGCAGTTCTTC.

The chain couples TRBV28 to TRBJ1-5, with 10 bases aligning to TRBD1. The CDR3 spans 15 residues. J lost 5 bases, V lost 5 bases, and 6 bases had no gene match. Germline-derived CDR1 and CDR2 are MDHEN and SYDVKM. DNA of the CDR3: TGTGCCAGCAGTCGATTGACAGGGGGCGATCAGCCCCAGCATTTT. Its translation is CASSRLTGGDQPQHF. The whole variable domain, remainder taken from reference TRBV28 and TRBJ1-5, is DVKVTQSSRYLVKRTGEKVFLECVQDMDHENMFWYRQDPGLGLRLIYFSYDVKMKEKGDIPEGYSVSREKKERFSLILESASTNQTSMYLCASSRLTGGDQPQHFGDGTRLSIL.

The chain carries TRBV4-1 and TRBJ2-5; 9 bases fit TRBD1. The CDR3 is made up of 15 amino acids. Looked up from germline, CDR1 is MGHRA and CDR2 is YSYEKL. Trimming took 2 bases from V and 1 from J; bases not matched to a gene: 2. The CDR3 DNA follows: TGCGCCAGCAGCCAATCGACAGGGGGCCAAGAGACCCAGTACTTC. Translation: CASSQSTGGQETQYF.

In the case of this clone: The sample holds other DNA sequences that translate to the same CDR3. This chain links TRBV9 with TRBJ1-3; D remains ambiguous. The CDR3 consists of 17 residues. Germline V gene lookup returns CDR1 SGDLS and CDR2 YYNGEE. With 0 bases removed from V and 0 bases from J, the gap between germline ends came to 13 bases. The CDR3 nucleotides read TGTGCCAGCAGCGTAGATTTAGCGGGGAGCTCTGGAAACACCATATATTTT. Translating gives CASSVDLAGSSGNTIYF.

This chain joins TRBV2 and TRBJ1-6; 8 positions match TRBD1. CDR3 length: 15 residues. The V and J ends lost 8 bases and 6 bases, in that order; junction bases with no gene match: 9. Germline loops: CDR1 SNHLY, CDR2 FYNNEI. The CDR3 loop is CASSPPGQANSPLHF. The CDR3 DNA is TGTGCCAGCTCCCCACCGGGACAGGCTAATTCACCCCTCCACTTT.

The CDR3 DNA follows: TGCACCAGCAGCCGAGTGACAGGGGGAGGGGACGGCCACTCTGGAAACACCATATATTTT. Translation: CTSSRVTGGGDGHSGNTIYF. The genes are TRBV1 and TRBJ1-3; TRBD1 is taken as the D call from the table, unchecked against the DNA. TRBV1 counts as a pseudogene. This CDR3 region has 20 residues.

This chain connects TRBV9 to TRBJ1-3; 11 positions agree with TRBD1. Trimming removed 3 bases from V and 7 bases from J; junction bases left unmatched: 3. This CDR3 spans 14 amino acids. Per germline, CDR1 SGDLS and CDR2 YYNGEE. CDR3 coding DNA: TGTGCCAGCAGCGGAGGACAGGGGGCGAACACCATATATTTT. Translated, it gives CASSGGQGANTIYF.

V and J are TRBV2 and TRBJ1-5, with D tentatively TRBD1 (5 bases). This CDR3 spans 14 amino acids. Germline CDR1 and CDR2: SNHLY and FYNNEI. Deletions cut 5 bases from V and 7 bases from J, with 15 bases between. The CDR3 protein is CASSWQGSSQPQHF. CDR3 DNA: TGTGCCAGCAGTTGGCAGGGTTCCTCCCAGCCCCAGCATTTT.

The V and J genes are TRBV27 and TRBJ2-7; D not resolved. In germline, CDR1 is MNHEY, CDR2 SMNVEV (reference sequence). Trimming pared 2 bases from V and 2 bases from J, leaving 7 bases between. The CDR3 is 13 residues long. CDR3 amino acids: CASSLGATYEQYF. In DNA form, the CDR3 reads TGTGCCAGCAGTTTAGGTGCTACCTACGAGCAGTACTTC.

The chain recombines TRBV7-9 with TRBJ1-5; 7 positions match TRBD1. CDR1 and CDR2 from the germline V gene are SEHNR and FQNEAQ (reference sequence). Trimming removed 2 bases from V and 0 bases from J; junction bases left unmatched: 4. The CDR3 sequence is 16 residues long. CDR3 coding DNA: TGTGCCAGCAGCTTAAGTACAGGGGATAGCAATCAGCCCCAGCATTTT. Translating it yields CASSLSTGDSNQPQHF.

This clone has a single count. The genes are TRBV18 and TRBJ2-5, with D unclear. V lost 0 bases and J lost 3, with 8 bases in between. The germline V gene encodes CDR1 KGHSH and CDR2 LQKENI. The CDR3 sequence is 14 residues long. CDR3 sequence reads: CASSPPHSKETQYF. CDR3 nucleotide sequence: TGTGCCAGCTCACCACCGCACTCGAAAGAGACCCAGTACTTC.

The chain uses TRBV29-1 and TRBJ2-3; D is perhaps TRBD2 (5 bases). The germline gives CDR1 SQVTM, CDR2 ANQGSEA. V lost 6 bases, J lost 2 bases, and 15 bases lay in between. The CDR3 totals 14 residues. The CDR3 nucleotides read TGCAGCGTGACGGGGATGGGCTACACAGATACGCAGTATTTT. The encoded protein is CSVTGMGYTDTQYF.

The CDR3 nucleotides are TGTGCCAGCAGCCGAAAAAGTGCGCCTAGCGGGGCCCAAGAGACCCAGTACTTC. It codes for CASSRKSAPSGAQETQYF. This chain uses TRBV4-2 with TRBJ2-5; 9 bases fit TRBD2. The CDR3 is 18 residues long. J was trimmed by 1 base and V by 4 bases; bases with no gene match: 13. Germline CDR1 and CDR2: LGHNA and YNFKEQ.